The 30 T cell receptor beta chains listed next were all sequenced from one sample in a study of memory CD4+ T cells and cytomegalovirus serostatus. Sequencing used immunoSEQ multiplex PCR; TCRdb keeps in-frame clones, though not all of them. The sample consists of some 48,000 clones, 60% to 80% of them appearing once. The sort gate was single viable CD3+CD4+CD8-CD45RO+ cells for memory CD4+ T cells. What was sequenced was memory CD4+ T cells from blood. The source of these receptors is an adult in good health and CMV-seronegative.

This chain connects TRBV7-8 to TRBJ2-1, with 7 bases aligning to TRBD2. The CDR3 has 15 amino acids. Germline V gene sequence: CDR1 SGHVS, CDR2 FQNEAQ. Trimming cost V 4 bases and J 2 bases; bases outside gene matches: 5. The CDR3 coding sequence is TGTGCCAGCAGCTCAACCGGGACTACCTACAATGAGCAGTTCTTC. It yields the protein CASSSTGTTYNEQFF.

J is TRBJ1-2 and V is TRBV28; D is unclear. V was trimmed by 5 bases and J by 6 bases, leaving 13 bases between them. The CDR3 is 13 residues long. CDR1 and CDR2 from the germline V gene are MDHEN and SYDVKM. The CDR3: CASSPAGVHGYTF. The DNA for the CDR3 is TGTGCCAGCAGTCCCGCGGGAGTCCATGGCTACACCTTC.

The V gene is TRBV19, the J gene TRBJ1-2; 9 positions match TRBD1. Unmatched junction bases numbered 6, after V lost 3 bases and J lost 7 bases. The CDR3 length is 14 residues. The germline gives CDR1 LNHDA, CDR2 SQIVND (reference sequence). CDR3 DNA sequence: TGTGCCAGTAGTATCCAACAGGGGGCTGGTGGCTACACCTTC. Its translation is CASSIQQGAGGYTF.

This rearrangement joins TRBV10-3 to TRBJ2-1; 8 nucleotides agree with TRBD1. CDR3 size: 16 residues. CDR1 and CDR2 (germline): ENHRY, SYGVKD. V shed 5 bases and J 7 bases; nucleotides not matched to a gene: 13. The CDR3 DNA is TGTGCCATCAGTATTAACAGGGGGATATTGGTGAATGAGCAGTTCTTC. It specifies CAISINRGILVNEQFF.

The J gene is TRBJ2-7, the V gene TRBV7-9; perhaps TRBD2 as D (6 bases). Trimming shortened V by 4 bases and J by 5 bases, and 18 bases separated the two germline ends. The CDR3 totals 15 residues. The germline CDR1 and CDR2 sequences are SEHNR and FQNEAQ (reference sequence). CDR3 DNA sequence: TGTGCCAGCAGCTCACCCGCCAAGCGCGGGAACGAGCAGTACTTC. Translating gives CASSSPAKRGNEQYF.

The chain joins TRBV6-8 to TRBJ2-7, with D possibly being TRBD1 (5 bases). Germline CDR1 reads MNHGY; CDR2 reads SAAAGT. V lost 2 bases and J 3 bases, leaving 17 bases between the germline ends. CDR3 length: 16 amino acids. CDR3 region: CASSYLRQSPIYEQYF. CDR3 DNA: TGTGCCAGCAGTTACCTGAGACAGTCGCCGATCTACGAGCAGTACTTC.

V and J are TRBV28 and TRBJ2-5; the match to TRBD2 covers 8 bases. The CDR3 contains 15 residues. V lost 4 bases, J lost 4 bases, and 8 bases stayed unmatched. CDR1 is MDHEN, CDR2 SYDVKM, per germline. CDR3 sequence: CASSSVGRAPETQYF. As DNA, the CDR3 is TGTGCCAGCAGTTCAGTCGGGAGGGCTCCAGAGACCCAGTACTTC.

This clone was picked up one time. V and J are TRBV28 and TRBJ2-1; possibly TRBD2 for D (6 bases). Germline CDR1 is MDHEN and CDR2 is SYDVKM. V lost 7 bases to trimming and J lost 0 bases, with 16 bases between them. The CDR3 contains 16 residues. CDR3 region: CASTPPRGISYNEQFF. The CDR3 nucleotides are TGTGCCAGCACCCCTCCCCGCGGGATCTCCTACAATGAGCAGTTCTTC.

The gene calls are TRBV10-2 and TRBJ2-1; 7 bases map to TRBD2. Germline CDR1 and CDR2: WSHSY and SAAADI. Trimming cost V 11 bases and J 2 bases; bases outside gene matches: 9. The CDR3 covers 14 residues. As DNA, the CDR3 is TGCGCCGCCAAAGGCGGGAGCCCCTACAATGAGCAGTTCTTC. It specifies CAAKGGSPYNEQFF.

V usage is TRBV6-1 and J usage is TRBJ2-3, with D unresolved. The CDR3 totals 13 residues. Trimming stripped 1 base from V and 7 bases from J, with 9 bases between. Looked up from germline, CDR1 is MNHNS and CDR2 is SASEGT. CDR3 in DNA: TGTGCCAGCAGTGAAGGTCACCGGAATACGCAGTATTTT. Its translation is CASSEGHRNTQYF.

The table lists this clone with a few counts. For the CDR3, the DNA is TGTGCCAGCAGTTTTAACAGCGTATTGTCTTATAGCAATCAGCCCCAGCATTTT. It is translated as CASSFNSVLSYSNQPQHF. This rearrangement joins TRBV28 to TRBJ1-5; D remains ambiguous. Between the trimmed V and J ends, which lost 3 bases and 0 bases, there was a span of 18 bases. The CDR3 spans 18 residues. CDR1 MDHEN and CDR2 SYDVKM come from the germline V gene. Filled out from reference TRBV28 and TRBJ1-5, the complete variable domain reads DVKVTQSSRYLVKRTGEKVFLECVQDMDHENMFWYRQDPGLGLRLIYFSYDVKMKEKGDIPEGYSVSREKKERFSLILESASTNQTSMYLCASSFNSVLSYSNQPQHFGDGTRLSIL.

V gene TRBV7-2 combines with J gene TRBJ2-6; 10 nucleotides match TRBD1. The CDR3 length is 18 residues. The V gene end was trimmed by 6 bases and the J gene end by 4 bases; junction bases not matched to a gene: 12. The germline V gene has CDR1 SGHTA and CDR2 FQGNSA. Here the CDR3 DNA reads TGTGCCAGCAGATATTCGACAGGGGGCGCGTCAGGGGCCAACGTCCTGACTTTC. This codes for CASRYSTGGASGANVLTF.

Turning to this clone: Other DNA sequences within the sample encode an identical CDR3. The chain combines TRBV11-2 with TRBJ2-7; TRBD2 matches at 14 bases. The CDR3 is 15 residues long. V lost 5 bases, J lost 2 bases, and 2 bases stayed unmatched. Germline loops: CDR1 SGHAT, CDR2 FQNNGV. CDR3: CASSPTSGRAYEQYF. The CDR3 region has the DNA TGTGCCAGCAGCCCGACTAGCGGGAGGGCCTACGAGCAGTACTTC.

This CDR3 reads CASRQGSYNEQFF. The CDR3 DNA reads TGTGCCAGCAGACAGGGATCCTACAATGAGCAGTTCTTC. The chain couples TRBV5-5 to TRBJ2-1, with D maybe TRBD1 (6 bases). V shed 5 bases and J shed 1 base, with 7 bases lying between them. This CDR3 is built from 13 residues. CDR1 and CDR2 (germline): SGHKS, YYEKEE (reference sequence).

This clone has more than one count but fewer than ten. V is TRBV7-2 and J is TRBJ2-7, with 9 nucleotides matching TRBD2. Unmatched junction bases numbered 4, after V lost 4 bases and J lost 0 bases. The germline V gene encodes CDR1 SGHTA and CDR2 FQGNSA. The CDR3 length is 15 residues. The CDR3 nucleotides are TGTGCCAGCAGCTACGCTAGCGGGGCCTCCTACGAGCAGTACTTC. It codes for CASSYASGASYEQYF.

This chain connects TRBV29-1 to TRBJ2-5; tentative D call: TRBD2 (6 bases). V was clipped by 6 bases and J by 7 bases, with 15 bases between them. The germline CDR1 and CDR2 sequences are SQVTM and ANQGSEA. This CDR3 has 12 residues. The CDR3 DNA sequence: TGCAGCGTCGGGGGAAACCTGATGACCCAGTACTTC. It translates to CSVGGNLMTQYF.

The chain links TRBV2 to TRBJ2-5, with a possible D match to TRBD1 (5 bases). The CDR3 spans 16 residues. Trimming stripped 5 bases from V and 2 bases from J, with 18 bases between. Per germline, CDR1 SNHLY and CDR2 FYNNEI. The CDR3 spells CASSKGVGSLQETQYF. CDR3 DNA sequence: TGTGCCAGCAGTAAAGGGGTGGGTAGTCTACAAGAGACCCAGTACTTC.

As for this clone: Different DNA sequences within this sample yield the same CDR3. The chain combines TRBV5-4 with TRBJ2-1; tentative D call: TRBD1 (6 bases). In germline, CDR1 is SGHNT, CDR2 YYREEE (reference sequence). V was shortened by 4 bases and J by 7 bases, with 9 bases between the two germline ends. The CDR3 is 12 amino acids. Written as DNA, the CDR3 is TGTGCCAGCAGCCTTACAGGGAATGAGCAGTTCTTC. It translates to CASSLTGNEQFF.

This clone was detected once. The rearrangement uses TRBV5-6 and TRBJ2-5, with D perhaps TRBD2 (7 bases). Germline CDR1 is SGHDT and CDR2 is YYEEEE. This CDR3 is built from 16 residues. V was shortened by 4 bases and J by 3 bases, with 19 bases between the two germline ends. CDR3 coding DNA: TGTGCCAGCAGCCCCCGGAGGGGGACTAAAAAAGAGACCCAGTACTTC. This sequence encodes CASSPRRGTKKETQYF.

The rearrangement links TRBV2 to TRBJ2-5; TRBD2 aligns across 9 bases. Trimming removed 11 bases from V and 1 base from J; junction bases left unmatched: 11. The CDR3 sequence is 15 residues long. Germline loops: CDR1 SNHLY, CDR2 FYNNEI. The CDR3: CARGGSGSSQETQYF. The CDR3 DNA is TGTGCCCGGGGGGGTAGCGGGAGTAGCCAAGAGACCCAGTACTTC.

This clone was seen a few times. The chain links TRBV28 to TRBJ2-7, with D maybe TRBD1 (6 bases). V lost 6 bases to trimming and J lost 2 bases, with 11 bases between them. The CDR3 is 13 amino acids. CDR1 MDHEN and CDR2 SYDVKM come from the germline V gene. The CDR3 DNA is TGTGCCAGCAGATTTACAGGGCCCTACGAGCAGTACTTC. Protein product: CASRFTGPYEQYF. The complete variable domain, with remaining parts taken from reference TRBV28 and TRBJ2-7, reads DVKVTQSSRYLVKRTGEKVFLECVQDMDHENMFWYRQDPGLGLRLIYFSYDVKMKEKGDIPEGYSVSREKKERFSLILESASTNQTSMYLCASRFTGPYEQYFGPGTRLTVT.

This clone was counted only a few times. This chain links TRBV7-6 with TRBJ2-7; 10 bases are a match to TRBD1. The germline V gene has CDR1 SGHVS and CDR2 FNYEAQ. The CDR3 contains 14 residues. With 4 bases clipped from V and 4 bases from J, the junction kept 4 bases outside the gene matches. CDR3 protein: CASSYRTGGYEQYF. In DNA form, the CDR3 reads TGTGCCAGCAGCTATAGGACAGGGGGGTACGAGCAGTACTTC.

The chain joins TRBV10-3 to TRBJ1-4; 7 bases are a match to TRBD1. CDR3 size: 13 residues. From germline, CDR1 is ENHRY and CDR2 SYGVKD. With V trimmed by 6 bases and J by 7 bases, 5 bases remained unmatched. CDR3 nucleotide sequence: TGTGCCATCAGCCGACAGGGAGGTGAAAAACTGTTTTTT. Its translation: CAISRQGGEKLFF.

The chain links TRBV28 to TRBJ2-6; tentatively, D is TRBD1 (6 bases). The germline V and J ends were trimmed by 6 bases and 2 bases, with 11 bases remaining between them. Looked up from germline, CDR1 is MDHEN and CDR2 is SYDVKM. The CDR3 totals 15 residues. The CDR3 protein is CASSVQGPGANVLTF. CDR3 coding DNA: TGTGCCAGCAGCGTACAGGGTCCTGGGGCCAACGTCCTGACTTTC.

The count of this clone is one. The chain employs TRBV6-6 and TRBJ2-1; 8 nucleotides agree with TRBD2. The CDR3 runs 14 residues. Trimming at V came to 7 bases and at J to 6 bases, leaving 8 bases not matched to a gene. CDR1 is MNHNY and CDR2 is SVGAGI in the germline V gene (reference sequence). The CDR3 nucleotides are TGTGCCAGCACCGATAGCGGGACCGTCAATGAGCAGTTCTTC. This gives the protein CASTDSGTVNEQFF.

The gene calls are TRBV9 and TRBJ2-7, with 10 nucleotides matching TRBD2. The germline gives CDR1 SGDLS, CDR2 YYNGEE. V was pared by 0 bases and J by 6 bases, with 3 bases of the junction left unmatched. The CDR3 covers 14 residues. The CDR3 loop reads CASSVGLAGGEQYF. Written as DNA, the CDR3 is TGTGCCAGCAGCGTAGGGTTAGCGGGGGGCGAGCAGTACTTC.

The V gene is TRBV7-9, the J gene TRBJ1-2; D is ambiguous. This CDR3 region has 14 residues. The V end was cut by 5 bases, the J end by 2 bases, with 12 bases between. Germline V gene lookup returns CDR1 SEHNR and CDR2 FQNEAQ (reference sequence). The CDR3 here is CASSPRALNYGYTF. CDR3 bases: TGTGCCAGCAGCCCGAGGGCCCTAAACTATGGCTACACCTTC.

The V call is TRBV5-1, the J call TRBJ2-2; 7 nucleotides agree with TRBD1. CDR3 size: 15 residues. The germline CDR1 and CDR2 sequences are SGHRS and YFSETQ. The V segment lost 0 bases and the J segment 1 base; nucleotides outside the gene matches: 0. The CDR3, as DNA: TGCGCCAGCAGCTTGGGACAGGGGAACACCGGGGAGCTGTTTTTT. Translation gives CASSLGQGNTGELFF.

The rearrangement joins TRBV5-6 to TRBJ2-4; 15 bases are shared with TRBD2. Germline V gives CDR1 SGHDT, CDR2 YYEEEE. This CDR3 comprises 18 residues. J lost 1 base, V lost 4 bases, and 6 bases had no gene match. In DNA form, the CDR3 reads TGTGCCAGCAGCCCCGGGACTAGCGGGAGGATTGCCAAAAACATTCAGTACTTC. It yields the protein CASSPGTSGRIAKNIQYF.

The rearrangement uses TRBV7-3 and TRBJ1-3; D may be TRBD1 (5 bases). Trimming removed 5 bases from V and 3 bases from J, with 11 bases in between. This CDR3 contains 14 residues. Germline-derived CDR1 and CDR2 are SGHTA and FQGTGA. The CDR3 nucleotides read TGTGCCAGCAGCCACGGGGGGGTTGGAAACACCATATATTTT. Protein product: CASSHGGVGNTIYF.